The T cell receptor (beta chain) under discussion was sequenced for a study of cytomegalovirus exposure and HLA in healthy donors. Use of 60 Vbeta and 13 Jbeta primers characterized the PCR. This table comes from immunoSEQ multiplex PCR, and its TCRdb copy is limited to in-frame clones, with some not included. Among 150,000 to 200,000 clones listed, about four fifths were seen once. General study points: HLA alleles were associated with some 17,000 TCR beta sequences in a later analysis at 0.05 false discovery rate. Sequencing likely produced, as an artifact, a cluster of highly shared sequence variants. The listing of 150 to 200 TCR beta chains classed them as cytomegalovirus-associated.

With regard to this clone: Its antigen is currently unknown.

What was sequenced was PBMCs. The receptor's source is a woman aged 25 to 39 in good health and CMV-seropositive.

CDR3 nucleotide sequence: TGTGCCAGCAGTTCCTCCCATACAGGGGGCTCTCAGCCCCAGCATTTT. Encoded protein: CASSSSHTGGSQPQHF. This chain joins TRBV27 and TRBJ1-5; 9 positions match TRBD1. Germline V lookup: CDR1 MNHEY, CDR2 SMNVEV (reference sequence). CDR3 length equals 16 residues. The trim removed 4 bases at V and 6 bases at J, leaving 10 bases unmatched.